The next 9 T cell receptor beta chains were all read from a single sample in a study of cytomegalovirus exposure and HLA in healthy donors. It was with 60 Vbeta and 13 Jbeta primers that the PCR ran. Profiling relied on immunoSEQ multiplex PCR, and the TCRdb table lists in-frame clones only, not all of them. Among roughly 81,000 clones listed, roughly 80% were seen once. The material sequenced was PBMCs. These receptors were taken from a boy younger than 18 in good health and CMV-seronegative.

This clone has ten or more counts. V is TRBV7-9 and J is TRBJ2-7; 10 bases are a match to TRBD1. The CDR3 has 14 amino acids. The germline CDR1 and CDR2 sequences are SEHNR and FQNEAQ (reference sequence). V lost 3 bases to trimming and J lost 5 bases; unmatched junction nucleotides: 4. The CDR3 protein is CASSFRDRGNEQYF. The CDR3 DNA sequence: TGTGCCAGCAGCTTCCGGGACAGGGGCAACGAGCAGTACTTC.

The CDR3 loop reads CSVRLGVEAFF. The CDR3 region has the DNA TGCAGCGTTCGGTTAGGGGTTGAAGCTTTCTTT. This chain joins TRBV29-1 and TRBJ1-1, with D possibly TRBD1 on 5 matching bases. V lost 5 bases and J 7 bases, leaving 11 bases between the germline ends. Germline V CDR1 and CDR2: SQVTM, ANQGSEA. The CDR3 sequence is 11 residues long.

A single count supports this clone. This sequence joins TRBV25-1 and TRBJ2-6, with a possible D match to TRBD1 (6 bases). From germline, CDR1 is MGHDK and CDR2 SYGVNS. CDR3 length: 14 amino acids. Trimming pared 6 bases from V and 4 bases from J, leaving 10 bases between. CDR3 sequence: CASSTGSGANVLTF. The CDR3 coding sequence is TGTGCCAGCAGCACAGGGTCAGGGGCCAACGTCCTGACTTTC.

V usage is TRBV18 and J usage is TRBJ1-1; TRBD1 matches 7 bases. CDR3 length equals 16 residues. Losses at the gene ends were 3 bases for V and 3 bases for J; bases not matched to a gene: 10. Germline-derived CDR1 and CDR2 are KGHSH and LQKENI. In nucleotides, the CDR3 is TGTGCCAGCTCACCCCTCCCGACAGGGAAAGACACTGAAGCTTTCTTT. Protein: CASSPLPTGKDTEAFF.

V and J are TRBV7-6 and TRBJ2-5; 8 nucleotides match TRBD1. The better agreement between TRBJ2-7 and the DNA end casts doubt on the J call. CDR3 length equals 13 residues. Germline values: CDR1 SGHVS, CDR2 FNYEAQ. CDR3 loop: CASSVGQGYEQYF. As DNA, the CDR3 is TGTGCCAGCAGCGTTGGACAGGGCTACGAGCAGTACTTC.

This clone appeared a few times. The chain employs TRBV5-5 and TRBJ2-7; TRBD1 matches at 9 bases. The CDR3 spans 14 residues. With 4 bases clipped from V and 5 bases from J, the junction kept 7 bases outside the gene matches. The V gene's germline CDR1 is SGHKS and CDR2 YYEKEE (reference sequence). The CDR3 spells CASSVGQGRDEQYF. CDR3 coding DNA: TGTGCCAGCAGCGTGGGACAGGGACGGGACGAGCAGTACTTC.

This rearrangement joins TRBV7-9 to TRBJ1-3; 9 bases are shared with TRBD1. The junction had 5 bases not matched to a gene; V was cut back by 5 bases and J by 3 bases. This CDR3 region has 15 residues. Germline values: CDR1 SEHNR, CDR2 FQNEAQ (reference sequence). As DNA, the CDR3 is TGTGCCAGCAGCATTGCGACAGGGGGTGGAAACACCATATATTTT. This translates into CASSIATGGGNTIYF.

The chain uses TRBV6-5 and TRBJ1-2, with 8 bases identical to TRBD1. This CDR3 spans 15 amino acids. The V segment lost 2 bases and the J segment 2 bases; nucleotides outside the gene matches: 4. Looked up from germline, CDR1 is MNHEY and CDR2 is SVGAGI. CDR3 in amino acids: CASSYRDRGNYGYTF. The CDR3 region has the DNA TGTGCCAGCAGTTACCGAGACAGGGGCAACTATGGCTACACCTTC.

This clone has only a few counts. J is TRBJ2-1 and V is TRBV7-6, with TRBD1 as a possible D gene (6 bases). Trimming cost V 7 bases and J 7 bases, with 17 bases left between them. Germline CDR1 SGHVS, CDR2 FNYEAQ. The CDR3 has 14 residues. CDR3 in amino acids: CASTKTQGRNEQFF. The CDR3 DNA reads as TGTGCCAGCACCAAAACACAGGGAAGGAATGAGCAGTTCTTC.